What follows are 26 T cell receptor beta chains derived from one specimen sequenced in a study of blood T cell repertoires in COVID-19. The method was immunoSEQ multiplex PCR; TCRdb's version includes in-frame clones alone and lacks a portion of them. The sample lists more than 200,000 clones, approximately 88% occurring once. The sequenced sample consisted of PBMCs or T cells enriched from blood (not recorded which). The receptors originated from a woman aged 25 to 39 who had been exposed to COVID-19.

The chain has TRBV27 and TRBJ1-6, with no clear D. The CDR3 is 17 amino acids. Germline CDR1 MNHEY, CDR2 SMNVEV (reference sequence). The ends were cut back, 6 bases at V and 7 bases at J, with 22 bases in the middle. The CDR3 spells CASSERFTVLLNSPLHF. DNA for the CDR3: TGTGCCAGCAGCGAACGGTTTACCGTCCTATTAAATTCACCCCTCCACTTT.

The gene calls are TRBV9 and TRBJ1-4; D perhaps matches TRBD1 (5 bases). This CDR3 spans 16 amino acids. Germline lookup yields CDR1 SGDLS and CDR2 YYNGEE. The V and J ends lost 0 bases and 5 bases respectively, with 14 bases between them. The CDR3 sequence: CASSVGVEGLNEKLFF. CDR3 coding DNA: TGTGCCAGCAGCGTAGGGGTTGAGGGACTAAATGAAAAACTGTTTTTT.

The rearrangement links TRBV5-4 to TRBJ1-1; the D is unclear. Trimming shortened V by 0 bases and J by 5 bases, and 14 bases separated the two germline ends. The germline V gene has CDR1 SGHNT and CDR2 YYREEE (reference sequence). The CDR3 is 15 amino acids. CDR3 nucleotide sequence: TGTGCCAGCAGCTTGGAGGCAGTCGGGAGGACTGAAGCTTTCTTT. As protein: CASSLEAVGRTEAFF.

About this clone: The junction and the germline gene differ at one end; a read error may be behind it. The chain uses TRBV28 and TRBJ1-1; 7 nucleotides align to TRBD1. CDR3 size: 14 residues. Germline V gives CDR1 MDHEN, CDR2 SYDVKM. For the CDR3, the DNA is TGTGCCAGCAGTTTGACAGGGACGAACGCTGAAGCTTTCTTT. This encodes CASSLTGTNAEAFF. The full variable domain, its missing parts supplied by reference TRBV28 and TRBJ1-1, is DVKVTQSSRYLVKRTGEKVFLECVQDMDHENMFWYRQDPGLGLRLIYFSYDVKMKEKGDIPEGYSVSREKKERFSLILESASTNQTSMYLCASSLTGTNAEAFFGQGTRLTVV.

CDR3 protein: CASSKDVKRAYEQYF. The DNA for the CDR3 is TGTGCCAGCAGCAAAGATGTCAAGCGGGCCTACGAGCAGTACTTC. The genes are TRBV21-1 and TRBJ2-7; the table's D call, TRBD2, was not checked against the DNA. TRBV21-1 represents a pseudogene. This CDR3 has 15 residues.

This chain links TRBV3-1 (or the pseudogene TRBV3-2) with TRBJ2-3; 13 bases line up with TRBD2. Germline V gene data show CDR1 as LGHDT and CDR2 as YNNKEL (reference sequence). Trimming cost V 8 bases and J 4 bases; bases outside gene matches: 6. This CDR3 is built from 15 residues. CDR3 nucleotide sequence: TGTGCCAGCGGCGGGACTAGCGGGAACGCAGATACGCAGTATTTT. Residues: CASGGTSGNADTQYF.

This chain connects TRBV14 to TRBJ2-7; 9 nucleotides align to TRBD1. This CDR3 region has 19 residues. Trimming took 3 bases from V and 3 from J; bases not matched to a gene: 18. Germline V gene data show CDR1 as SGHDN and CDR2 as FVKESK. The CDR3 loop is CASSHQKRAVTGGLYEQYF. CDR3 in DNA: TGTGCCAGCAGCCACCAAAAACGGGCAGTGACAGGGGGTCTCTACGAGCAGTACTTC.

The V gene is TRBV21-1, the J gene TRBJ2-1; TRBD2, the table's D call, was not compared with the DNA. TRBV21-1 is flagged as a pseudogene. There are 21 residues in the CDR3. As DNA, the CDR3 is TGTGCCAGCAGCCCGCGGAAACCCGGACTAGCGAGAGAAAGTCCCTACAATGAGCAGTTCTTC. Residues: CASSPRKPGLARESPYNEQFF.

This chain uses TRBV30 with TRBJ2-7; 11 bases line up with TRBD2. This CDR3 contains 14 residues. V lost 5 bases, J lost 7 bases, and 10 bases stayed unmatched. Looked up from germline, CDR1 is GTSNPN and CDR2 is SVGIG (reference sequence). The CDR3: CAWSRGTSGFEQYF. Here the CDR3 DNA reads TGTGCCTGGTCAAGAGGGACTAGCGGCTTTGAGCAGTACTTC. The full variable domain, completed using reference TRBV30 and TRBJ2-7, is SQTIHQWPATLVQPVGSPLSLECTVEGTSNPNLYWYRQAAGRGLQLLFYSVGIGQISSEVPQNLSASRPQDRQFILSSKKLLLSDSGFYLCAWSRGTSGFEQYFGPGTRLTVT.

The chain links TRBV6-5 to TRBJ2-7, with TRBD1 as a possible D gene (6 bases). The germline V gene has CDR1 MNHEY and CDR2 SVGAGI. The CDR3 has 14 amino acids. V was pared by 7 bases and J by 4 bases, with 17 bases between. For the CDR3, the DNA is TGTGCCAGCACCCTCCTACAGGGTCCGTACGAGCAGTACTTC. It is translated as CASTLLQGPYEQYF.

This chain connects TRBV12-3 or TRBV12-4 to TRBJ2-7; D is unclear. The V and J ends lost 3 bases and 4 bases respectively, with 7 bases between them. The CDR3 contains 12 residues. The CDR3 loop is CASSLVRYEQYF. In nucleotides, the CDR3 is TGTGCCAGCAGTTTGGTGCGGTACGAGCAGTACTTC.

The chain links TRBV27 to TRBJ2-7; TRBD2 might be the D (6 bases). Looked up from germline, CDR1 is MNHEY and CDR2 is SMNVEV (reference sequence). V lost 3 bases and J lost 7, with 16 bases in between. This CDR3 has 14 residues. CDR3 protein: CASSFAPRRGEQYF. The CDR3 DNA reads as TGTGCCAGCAGTTTTGCCCCGCGCCGGGGGGAGCAGTACTTC.

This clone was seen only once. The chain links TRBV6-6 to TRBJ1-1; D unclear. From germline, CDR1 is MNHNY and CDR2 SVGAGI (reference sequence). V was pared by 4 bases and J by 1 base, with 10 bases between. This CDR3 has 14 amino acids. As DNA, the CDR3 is TGTGCCAGCAGTTCCCTAGACCCGAACACTGAAGCTTTCTTT. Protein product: CASSSLDPNTEAFF.

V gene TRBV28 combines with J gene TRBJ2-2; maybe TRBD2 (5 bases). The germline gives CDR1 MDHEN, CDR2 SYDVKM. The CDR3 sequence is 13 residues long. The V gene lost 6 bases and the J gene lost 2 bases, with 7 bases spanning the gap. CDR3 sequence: CASSGLNTGELFF. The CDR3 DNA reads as TGTGCCAGCAGCGGACTCAACACCGGGGAGCTGTTTTTT.

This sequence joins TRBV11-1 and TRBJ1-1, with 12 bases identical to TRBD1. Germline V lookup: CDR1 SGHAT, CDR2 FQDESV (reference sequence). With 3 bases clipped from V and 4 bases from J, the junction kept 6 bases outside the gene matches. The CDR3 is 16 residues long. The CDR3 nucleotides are TGTGCCAGCAGCTTGGGACAGGGGGCTTTCACCACTGAAGCTTTCTTT. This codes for CASSLGQGAFTTEAFF.

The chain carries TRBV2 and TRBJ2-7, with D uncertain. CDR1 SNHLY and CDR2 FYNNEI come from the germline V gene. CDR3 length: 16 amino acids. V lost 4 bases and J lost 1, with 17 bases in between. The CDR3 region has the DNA TGTGCCAGCAGTGCGTCGACTGCCCCCGTTTCCTACGAGCAGTACTTC. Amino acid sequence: CASSASTAPVSYEQYF.

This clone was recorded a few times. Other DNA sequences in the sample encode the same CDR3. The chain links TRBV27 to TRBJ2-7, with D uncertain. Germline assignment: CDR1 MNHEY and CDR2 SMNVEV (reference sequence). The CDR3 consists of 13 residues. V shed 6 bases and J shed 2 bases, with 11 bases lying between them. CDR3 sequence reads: CASSLAQAYEQYF. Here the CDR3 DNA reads TGTGCCAGCAGCCTGGCACAAGCCTACGAGCAGTACTTC.

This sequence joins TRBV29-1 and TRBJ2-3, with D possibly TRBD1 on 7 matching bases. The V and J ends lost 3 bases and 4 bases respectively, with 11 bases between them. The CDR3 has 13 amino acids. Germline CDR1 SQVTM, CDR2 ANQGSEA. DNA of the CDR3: TGCAGCGTTGACGGAGGGGGCGCAGATACGCAGTATTTT. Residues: CSVDGGGADTQYF.

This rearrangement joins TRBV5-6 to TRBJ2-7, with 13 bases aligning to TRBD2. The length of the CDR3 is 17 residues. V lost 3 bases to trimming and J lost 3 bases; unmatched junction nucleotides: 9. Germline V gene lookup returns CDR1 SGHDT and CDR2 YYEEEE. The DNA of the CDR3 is TGTGCCAGCAGCTCCCAAACTAGCGGGAGGGCCCTCTACGAGCAGTACTTC. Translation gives CASSSQTSGRALYEQYF. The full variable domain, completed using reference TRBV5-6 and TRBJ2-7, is DAGVTQSPTHLIKTRGQQVTLRCSPKSGHDTVSWYQQALGQGPQFIFQYYEEEERQRGNFPDRFSGHQFPNYSSELNVNALLLGDSALYLCASSSQTSGRALYEQYFGPGTRLTVT.

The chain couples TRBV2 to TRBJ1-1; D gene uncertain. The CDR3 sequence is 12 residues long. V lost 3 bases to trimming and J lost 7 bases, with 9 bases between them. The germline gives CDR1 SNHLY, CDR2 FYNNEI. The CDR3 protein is CASSDTRYEAFF. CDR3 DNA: TGTGCCAGCAGTGACACCAGGTATGAAGCTTTCTTT.

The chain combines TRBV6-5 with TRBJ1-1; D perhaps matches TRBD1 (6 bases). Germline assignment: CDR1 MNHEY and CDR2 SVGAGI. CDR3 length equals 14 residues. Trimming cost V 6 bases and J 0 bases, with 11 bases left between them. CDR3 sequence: CASRAGELNTEAFF. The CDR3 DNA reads TGTGCCAGCAGAGCAGGGGAGTTGAACACTGAAGCTTTCTTT.

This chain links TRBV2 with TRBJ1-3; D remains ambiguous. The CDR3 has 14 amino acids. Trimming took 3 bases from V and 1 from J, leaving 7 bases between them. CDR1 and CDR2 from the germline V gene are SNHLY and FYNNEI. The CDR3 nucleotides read TGTGCCAGCAGTGAGTCCTTGTCTGGAAACACCATATATTTT. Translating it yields CASSESLSGNTIYF.

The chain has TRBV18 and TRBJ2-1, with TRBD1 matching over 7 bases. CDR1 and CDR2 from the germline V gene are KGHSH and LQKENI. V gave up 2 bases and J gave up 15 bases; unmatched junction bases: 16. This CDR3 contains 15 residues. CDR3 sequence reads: CASSPNHPGTAKGFF. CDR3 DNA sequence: TGTGCCAGCTCACCAAACCACCCCGGGACAGCGAAGGGGTTCTTC.

CDR3: CASSLDREHGYTF. CDR3 DNA: TGTGCCAGCAGTTTAGACAGGGAACATGGCTACACCTTC. This chain links TRBV12-3 or TRBV12-4 with TRBJ1-2; weak D call: TRBD1 (6 bases). The CDR3 contains 13 residues. Between the trimmed V and J ends, which lost 1 base and 6 bases, there was a span of 9 bases.

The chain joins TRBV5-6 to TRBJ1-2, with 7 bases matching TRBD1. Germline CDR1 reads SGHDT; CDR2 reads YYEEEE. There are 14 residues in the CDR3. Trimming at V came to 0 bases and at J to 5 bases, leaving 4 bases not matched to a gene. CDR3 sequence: CASSLGVRGYGYTF. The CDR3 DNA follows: TGTGCCAGCAGCTTGGGCGTCAGGGGGTATGGCTACACCTTC. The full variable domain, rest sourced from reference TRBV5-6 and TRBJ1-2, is DAGVTQSPTHLIKTRGQQVTLRCSPKSGHDTVSWYQQALGQGPQFIFQYYEEEERQRGNFPDRFSGHQFPNYSSELNVNALLLGDSALYLCASSLGVRGYGYTFGSGTRLTVV.

CDR3 DNA sequence: TGCGCCAGCAGCTTGGAAGCGGGGAGAGGGGTCGAGCAGTACTTC. Its protein product is CASSLEAGRGVEQYF. The chain is built from TRBV5-1 and TRBJ2-7; 7 positions agree with TRBD2. The germline gives CDR1 SGHRS, CDR2 YFSETQ. The ends lost 0 bases at V and 6 bases at J; junction bases unmatched: 9. The CDR3 consists of 15 residues.